This T cell receptor beta chain was recorded in a study of blood T cells in healthy people across ages. Primed by a sample-barcoded 5' primer and a J-beta primer mix, a second PCR proceeded for about 6 to 11 cycles. TCRdb itself ran the 5' RACE reads through MiXCR, one entry per CDR3 protein. The data hold 1.5 million to 2 million distinct CDR3 sequences, with around 50% observed a single time. What was sequenced was blood. The source of this sequence is a woman aged 35 to 49 in good health.

CDR3 amino acids: CASGLYSSDTQYF. CDR3 sequence (DNA): TGTGCTAGTGGTTTATATAGCTCAGATACGCAGTATTTT. This sequence joins TRBV12-5 and TRBJ2-3; D remains ambiguous. V was shortened by 3 bases and J by 4 bases, with 8 bases between the two germline ends. There are 13 residues in the CDR3. CDR1 LGHNT and CDR2 FRNRAP come from the germline V gene.